This TCR beta chain appears in the sequencing data of a study of cytomegalovirus exposure and HLA in healthy donors (dated by TCRdb to 2017 to 2019). For the wider study: An earlier analysis of roughly 570 of the donors reported about 260 Gb of sequence data and around 120 million unique TCR beta sequences obtained from 180 million or so T cells. Approximately 310 gigabases of sequencing data and 80 million or so unique TCR sequences were included in an early release covering roughly 700 HLA-typed donors. Of the roughly 400 genotyped donors, approximately 83% fell in the genetic ancestry cluster associated with self-reported Caucasian donors. The study was designed to test whether signatures of past pathogen exposure could be identified by cataloging public T cell receptors. Using immunosequencing, the study profiled T cell repertoires from about 610 subjects and related those repertoires to cytomegalovirus serostatus. Besides the first cohort of roughly 640 subjects, a separate validation cohort made up of roughly 130 different subjects was used. To predict cytomegalovirus infection status, the study brought together high-throughput TCR immunosequencing, statistical association of individual TCRs with disease status, and machine learning. A later analysis re-examined previously published TCR beta repertoires from about 670 donors and added high-resolution HLA genotyping to investigate patterns of TCR occurrence. Rather than using new phenotypic data, the later analysis identified candidate immune exposures from TCR beta sequences and from how often those sequences occurred across donors. An earlier analysis of 500 to 650 of the donors applied high-throughput TCR beta sequencing to assess whether each TCR beta V gene segment acted as functional or pseudogenic. Alongside the repertoire data, information on donor age, sex, ethnicity and CMV serostatus was compiled. Genome-wide SNP genotypes for about 55% of the roughly 670 donors were used in a later genetic analysis, which treated that subset as a discovery cohort. All discovery cohort repertoires had been generated using a single sequencing platform. HLA typing covered class I and class II loci at four-digit resolution. The number of typed donors differed by locus: roughly 629-640 for A, B, C, DRB1 and DQB1; 500 to 550 for DQA1; around 580 for DPA1; and 400 to 480 for DPB1. Because of strong linkage in the cohort, roughly five DR-DQ haplotypes were treated as single units for association and clustering. Among over 350 genotyped donors of the cohort, an average of roughly 240,000 unique TCR beta nucleotide sequences were sequenced per donor, 15% to 20% of them non-productive. Study-wide conclusions, independent of this receptor: In this cohort, only TCR beta chains were sequenced, and detectable features were limited by the absence of alpha or paired-chain data. Most TCR sequences were seen in very few donors, while some public TCRs were found in many individuals. In both the original and validation cohorts, the classifier was reported to diagnose cytomegalovirus status with high specificity and sensitivity. In the study, about 150 TCR beta chains were listed as associated with cytomegalovirus. The earlier analysis of some 540 of the donors excluded roughly 17 rarely observed V segments, including chromosome 9 orphons, because counts were too low. For the cohort, immune exposure information was limited to CMV serostatus. A group of highly shared sequence variants was considered likely to be a technical artifact of the sequencing pipeline. A later genetic analysis reported fewer N-insertions in productive TCRs among donors in an Asian-associated ancestry cluster than the roughly 670-donor mean. Linkage disequilibrium might explain the correlated functional status among segregating V segments, but an unknown experimental factor could not be ruled out. Specific HLA alleles were associated with over 15,000 TCR beta sequences at a false discovery rate of 0.05 in a later analysis. In a later analysis, several top co-occurrence clusters were reported to appear linked to parvovirus B19, influenza, CMV and Epstein-Barr virus. When HLA alleles, especially DR and DQ, strongly co-occurred, TCR associations were difficult to assign to individual alleles. An earlier analysis of around 500 of the donors showed that most TCR beta V segments appeared in productive rearrangements either about 90% or about 30% of the time, which broadly matched IMGT annotations. Because the 87-base-pair reads could not distinguish some IMGT-functional V segments, including TRBV6-2 and TRBV6-3, those segments were excluded. An association between a missense DCLRE1C variant and V-gene and J-gene trimming of TCR beta chains was found in a later genetic analysis and replicated in an independent cohort. HLA typing was unavailable for some donors at each locus, so association tests used only the typed subset. A further reported finding was that TCR beta sequences accurately predicted the HLA-A and HLA-B alleles for most subjects in the first cohort. Sequencing depth was assumed to be roughly uniform across donors in the presence/absence analyses, though that assumption may not hold. The authors suggested that the approach could potentially be generalized to other disease states and immunological phenotypes. In vitro tests confirmed that a few of the cytomegalovirus-associated TCR beta chains recognize cytomegalovirus antigens. In a later analysis, most CMV-associated TCR beta chains were found to appear HLA-restricted, with HLA associations seemingly driven largely by CMV exposure. In a later analysis, the rate of TCR association differed among HLA loci, with DRB1 alleles having the most associated TCRs and HLA-C alleles having the fewest. Compared with equally common non-associated chains, HLA-associated TCR beta chains in a later analysis were more clonally expanded and had lower generation probabilities.

The library was produced with the immunoSEQ multiplex PCR assay. The multiplex PCR relied on a mix of 60 forward primers for TCR Vbeta segments and 13 reverse primers for TCR Jbeta segments. The CDR3 region of rearranged TCR beta genes was amplified from genomic DNA with a multiplex PCR assay. On the Illumina HiSeq System, the amplified TCR beta libraries were sequenced as 87-base-pair reads. On the authors' methods: In a later analysis, around 80 million unique TCR beta chains were counted across the 650 to 700 repertoires, and roughly 11 million of these chains were shared by at least two donors. A nearest-neighbor algorithm error-corrected the raw reads and collapsed the reads into unique sequences, merging closely related sequences to remove PCR and sequencing errors. V, D and J gene segments were assigned by aligning CDR3 sequences to IMGT reference sequences. For a sequence to be retained, a match of at least six nucleotides was required to both a V gene segment and a J gene segment. A rearrangement counted as productive if the CDR3 had no stop codons and remained in frame with V and J, and every other rearrangement counted as non-productive. Following IMGT convention, CDR3 was defined as the stretch from the second conserved V-encoded cysteine to the conserved J-encoded phenylalanine. Sequences without an unambiguous match to a single V gene segment were excluded from the earlier analysis of a few hundred of the donors. In an earlier analysis of 450 to 700 of the donors, V segments were called functional above 56.7% productive rearrangements and were called segregating when the between-donor standard deviation exceeded 5%. A statistical classification framework was built to diagnose cytomegalovirus status from the catalog of TCR beta chain sequences. In a later analysis, V and J genes were assigned by comparing TCR nucleotide sequences against IMGT/GENE-DB human TR gene sequences. In a later analysis, CDR3 sequences and most-parsimonious VDJ recombination scenarios were assigned using the TCRdist pipeline. In a later analysis, each TCR beta chain was defined by its CDR3 amino acid sequence together with its V-gene family, and reads without a unique V-gene family were excluded. A later analysis removed nearly 600 highly shared, low-generation-probability nucleotide sequences to deal with suspected cross-contamination and a sequencing artifact. A later analysis calculated a clonal expansion index for each public chain from normalized within-repertoire ranks of inferred template counts. Generation probabilities in a later analysis came from a VDJ recombination model fitted to out-of-frame rearrangements, and those results were checked against IGoR. In a later analysis, hypergeometric tests were used to score TCR-TCR, TCR-HLA and TCR-CMV co-occurrence, with a repertoire-size bias correction applied to TCR pairs. A later analysis estimated false discovery rates by permuting HLA or CMV assignments 20 times. In a later analysis, co-occurring TCRs were grouped using DBSCAN, and TCRdist sequence similarity was added for clustering within HLA-allele-positive subsets. Co-occurrence clustering excluded repertoires with fewer than 30,000 or more than 120,000 public chains, plus five with anomalous nucleotide sharing. TCRdb retrieved this table from immuneACCESS and kept in-frame rearrangements only. Not all clones are present; in checked studies, unresolved V genes account for under half, and no reason is known for the remainder. The DNA was the basis for D and trimming; V, J and clone size are from that table. The table of this sample itemizes about 64,000 clones. The ten largest clones represent around 3.6% of the sample.

The cohort comprised 670 or so healthy bone marrow donors. All cohort members were sampled while nominally healthy, although unrecorded immune exposures were likely present. The donor tested CMV seronegative, placing the donor among the 350 to 400 seronegative members of the cohort. Every donor gave a peripheral blood sample, and the peripheral blood mononuclear cells from that sample were used for TCR beta sequencing. Genomic DNA extraction from the blood cell samples was performed with the Qiagen DNeasy Blood Extraction Kit. A remark on this clone: Its cognate antigen has yet to be identified.

V drops 1 base and J drops 1 base, leaving 10 bases in between. Looking up the germline V gene yields CDR1 MGHRA and CDR2 YSYEKL. CDR3 length: 15 amino acids, cysteine to phenylalanine. Only the CDR3 portion is preserved as DNA: 45 bases, with reading frame beginning at the first base. The sequence links TRBV4-1 to TRBJ1-1; D gene: possibly TRBD1, on 5 matching bases. Sequencing was carried out using PBMCs. This clonotype was obtained from a woman between 18 and 29 years old in good health and CMV-seronegative. The DNA sequence is TGCGCCAGCAGCCAAGGTTGGCAGGGGAACACTGAAGCTTTCTTT. It encodes CASSQGWQGNTEAFF.